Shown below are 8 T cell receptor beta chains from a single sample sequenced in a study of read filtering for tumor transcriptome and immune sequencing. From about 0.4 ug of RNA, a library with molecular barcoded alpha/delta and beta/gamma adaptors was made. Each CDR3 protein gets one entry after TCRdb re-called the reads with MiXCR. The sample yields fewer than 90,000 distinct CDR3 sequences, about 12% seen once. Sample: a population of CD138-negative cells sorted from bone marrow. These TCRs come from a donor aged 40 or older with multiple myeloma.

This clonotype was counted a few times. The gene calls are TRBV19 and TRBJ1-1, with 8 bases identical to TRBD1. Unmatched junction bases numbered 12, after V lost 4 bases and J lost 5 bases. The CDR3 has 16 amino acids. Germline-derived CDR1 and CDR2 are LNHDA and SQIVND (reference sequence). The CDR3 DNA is TGTGCCAGTAGTACAACGGCGTCAGGGGGCGCAACTGAAGCTTTCTTT. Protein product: CASSTTASGGATEAFF.

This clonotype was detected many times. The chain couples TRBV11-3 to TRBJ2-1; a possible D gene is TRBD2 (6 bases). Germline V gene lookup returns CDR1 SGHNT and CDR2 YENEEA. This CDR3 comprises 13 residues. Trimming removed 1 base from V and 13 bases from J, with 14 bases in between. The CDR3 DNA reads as TGTGCCAGCAGCTTAGCCGGGACTCCTAATCAGTTCTTC. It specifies CASSLAGTPNQFF.

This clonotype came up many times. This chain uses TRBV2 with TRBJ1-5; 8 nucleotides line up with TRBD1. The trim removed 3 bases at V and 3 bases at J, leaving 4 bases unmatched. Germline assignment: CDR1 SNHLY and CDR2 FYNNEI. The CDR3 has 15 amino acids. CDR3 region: CASSDRTGYNQPQHF. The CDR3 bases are TGTGCCAGCAGTGACCGGACAGGGTACAATCAGCCCCAGCATTTT.

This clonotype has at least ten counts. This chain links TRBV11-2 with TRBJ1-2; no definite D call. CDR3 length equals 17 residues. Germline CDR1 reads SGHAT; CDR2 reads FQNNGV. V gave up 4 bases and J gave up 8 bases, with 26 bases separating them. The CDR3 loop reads CASSSDLMPAWAVGYTF. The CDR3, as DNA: TGTGCCAGCAGCTCTGATTTGATGCCGGCTTGGGCCGTCGGCTACACCTTC.

The CDR3 bases are TGTGCCAGCAGTGAATCGAGGACAGGGGGGACCCAGTACTTC. It specifies CASSESRTGGTQYF. The chain links TRBV25-1 to TRBJ2-5, with 10 bases aligning to TRBD1. V shed 1 base and J 7 bases; nucleotides not matched to a gene: 3. CDR1 is MGHDK, CDR2 SYGVNS, per germline. The CDR3 loop spans 14 amino acids.

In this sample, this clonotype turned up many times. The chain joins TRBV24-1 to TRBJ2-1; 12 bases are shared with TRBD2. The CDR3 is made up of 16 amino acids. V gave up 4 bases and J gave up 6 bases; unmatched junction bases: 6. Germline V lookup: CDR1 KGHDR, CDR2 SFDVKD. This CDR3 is CATSDTGTSGFNEQFF. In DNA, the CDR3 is TGTGCCACCAGTGACACCGGGACTAGCGGGTTCAATGAGCAGTTCTTC.

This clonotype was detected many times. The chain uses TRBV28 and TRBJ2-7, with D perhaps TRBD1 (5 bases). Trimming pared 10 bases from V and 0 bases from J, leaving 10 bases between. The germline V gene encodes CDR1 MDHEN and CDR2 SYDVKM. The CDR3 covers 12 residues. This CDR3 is CATVDISYEQYF. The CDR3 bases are TGTGCCACCGTGGACATCTCCTACGAGCAGTACTTC.

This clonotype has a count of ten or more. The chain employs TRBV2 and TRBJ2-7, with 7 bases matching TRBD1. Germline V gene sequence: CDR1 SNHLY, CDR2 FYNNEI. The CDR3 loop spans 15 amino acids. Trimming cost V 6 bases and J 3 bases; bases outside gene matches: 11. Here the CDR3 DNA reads TGTGCCAGCAGGGTAACGCTACAGGGGTACTACGAGCAGTACTTC. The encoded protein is CASRVTLQGYYEQYF.